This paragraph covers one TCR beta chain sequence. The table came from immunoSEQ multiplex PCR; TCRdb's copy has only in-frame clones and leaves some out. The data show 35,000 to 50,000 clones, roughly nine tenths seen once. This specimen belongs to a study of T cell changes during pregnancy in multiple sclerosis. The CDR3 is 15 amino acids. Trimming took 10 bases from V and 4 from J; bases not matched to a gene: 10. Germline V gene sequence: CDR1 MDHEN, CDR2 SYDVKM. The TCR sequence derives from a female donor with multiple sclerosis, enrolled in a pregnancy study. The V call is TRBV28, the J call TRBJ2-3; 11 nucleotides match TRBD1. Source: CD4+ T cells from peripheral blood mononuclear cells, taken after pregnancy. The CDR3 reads CAITSGTGGADTQYF. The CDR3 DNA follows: TGTGCCATCACCTCGGGGACAGGGGGGGCAGATACGCAGTATTTT.